This TCR beta chain came from a study of spatial heterogeneity in lung cancer. TCRdb recomputed calls from the 5' RACE reads with MiXCR, one row per CDR3 protein. Here the sample spans tens of thousands of distinct CDR3 sequences, approximately 12% being singletons. The time point was: sample taken at primary tumor resection. The input material, whole RNA from tumor, nontumor lung or frozen PBMC, was sequenced unsorted. In its sample, this clonotype was seen a few times. The CDR3 consists of 15 residues. The germline gives CDR1 SGHDN, CDR2 FVKESK. With 0 bases removed from V and 4 bases from J, the gap between germline ends came to 11 bases.

This specimen was PBMCs, taken at surgery. The receptor was isolated from a male donor with early-stage non-small cell lung cancer. The chain is built from TRBV14 and TRBJ2-3; D is uncertain. The CDR3 DNA reads as TGTGCCAGCAGCCAAGACTTGAATTTTGCAGATACGCAGTATTTT. Amino acid sequence: CASSQDLNFADTQYF.